This TCR beta chain was documented in a study of shared clonotypes between healthy human individuals. The CDR3 length is 13 residues. Germline CDR1 is KGHSH and CDR2 is LQKENI. Concerning this clone itself: The junction does not match germline at one end; this may be a read error.

This table comes from immunoSEQ multiplex PCR, and its TCRdb copy is limited to in-frame clones, with some not included. The sample consists of around 510,000 clones, around three quarters of them appearing once. This chain joins TRBV18 and TRBJ1-1; D remains unclear. Source material: PBMCs. This TCR derives from a woman in her thirties or forties in good health. Some clones in this sample may be carry-over from other donors' samples. CDR3 residues: CASSPGGYTEALF. The CDR3 coding sequence is TGTGCCAGCTCACCAGGAGGGTACACTGAAGCTCTCTTT. Combining the CDR3 with reference TRBV18 and TRBJ1-1 gives the whole variable domain NAGVMQNPRHLVRRRGQEARLRCSPMKGHSHVYWYRQLPEEGLKFMVYLQKENIIDESGMPKERFSAEFPKEGPSILRIQQVVRGDSAAYFCASSPGGYTEALFGQGTRLTVV.